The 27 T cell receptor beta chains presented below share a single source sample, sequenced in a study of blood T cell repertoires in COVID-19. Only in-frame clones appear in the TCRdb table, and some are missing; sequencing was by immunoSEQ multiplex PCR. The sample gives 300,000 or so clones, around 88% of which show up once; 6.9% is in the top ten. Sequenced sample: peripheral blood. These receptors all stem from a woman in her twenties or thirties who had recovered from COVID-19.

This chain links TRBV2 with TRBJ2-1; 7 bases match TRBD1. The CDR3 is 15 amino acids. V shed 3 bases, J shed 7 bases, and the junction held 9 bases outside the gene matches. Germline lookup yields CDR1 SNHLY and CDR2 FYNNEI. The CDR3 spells CASSEGTTGVNEQFF. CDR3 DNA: TGTGCCAGCAGTGAGGGAACAACAGGGGTGAATGAGCAGTTCTTC.

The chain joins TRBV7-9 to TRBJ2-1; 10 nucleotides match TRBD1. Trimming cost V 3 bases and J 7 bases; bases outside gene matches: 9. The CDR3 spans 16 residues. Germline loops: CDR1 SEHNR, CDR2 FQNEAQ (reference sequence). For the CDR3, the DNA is TGTGCCAGCAGCTTTAGCATAAGGACAGGGGGGAATGAGCAGTTCTTC. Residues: CASSFSIRTGGNEQFF.

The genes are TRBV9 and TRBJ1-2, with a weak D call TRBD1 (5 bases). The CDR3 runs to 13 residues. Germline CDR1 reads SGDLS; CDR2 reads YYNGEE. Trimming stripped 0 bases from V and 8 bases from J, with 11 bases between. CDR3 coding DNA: TGTGCCAGCAGCGTAGCACAGGCAGGCGGCTACACCTTC. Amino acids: CASSVAQAGGYTF.

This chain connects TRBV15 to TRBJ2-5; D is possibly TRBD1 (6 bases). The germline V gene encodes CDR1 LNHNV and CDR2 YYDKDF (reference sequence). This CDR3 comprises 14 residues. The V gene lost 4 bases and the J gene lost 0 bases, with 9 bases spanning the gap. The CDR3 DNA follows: TGTGCCACCAGCACGCGGACAGACCAAGAGACCCAGTACTTC. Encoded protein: CATSTRTDQETQYF.

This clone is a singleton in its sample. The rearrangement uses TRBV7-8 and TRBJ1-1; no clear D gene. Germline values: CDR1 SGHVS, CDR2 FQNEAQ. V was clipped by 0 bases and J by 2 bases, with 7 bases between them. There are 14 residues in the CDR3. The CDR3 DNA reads TGTGCCAGCAGCTTAGCACAGCCTAACACTGAAGCTTTCTTT. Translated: CASSLAQPNTEAFF. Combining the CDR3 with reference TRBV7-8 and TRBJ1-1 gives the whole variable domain GAGVSQSPRYKVAKRGQDVALRCDPISGHVSLFWYQQALGQGPEFLTYFQNEAQLDKSGLPSDRFFAERPEGSVSTLKIQRTQQEDSAVYLCASSLAQPNTEAFFGQGTRLTVV.

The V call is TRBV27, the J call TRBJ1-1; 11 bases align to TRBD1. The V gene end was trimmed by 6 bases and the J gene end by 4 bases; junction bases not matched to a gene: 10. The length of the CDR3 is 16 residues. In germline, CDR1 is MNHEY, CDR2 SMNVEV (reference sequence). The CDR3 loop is CASRSLVGTGGTEAFF. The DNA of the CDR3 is TGTGCCAGCAGATCCCTCGTAGGGACAGGGGGCACTGAAGCTTTCTTT.

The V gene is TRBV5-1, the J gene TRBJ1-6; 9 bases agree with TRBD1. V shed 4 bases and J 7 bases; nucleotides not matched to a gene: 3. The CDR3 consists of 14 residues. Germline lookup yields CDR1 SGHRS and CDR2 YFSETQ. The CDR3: CASSAGTGNSPLHF. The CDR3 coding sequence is TGCGCCAGCAGCGCCGGGACAGGGAATTCACCCCTCCACTTT.

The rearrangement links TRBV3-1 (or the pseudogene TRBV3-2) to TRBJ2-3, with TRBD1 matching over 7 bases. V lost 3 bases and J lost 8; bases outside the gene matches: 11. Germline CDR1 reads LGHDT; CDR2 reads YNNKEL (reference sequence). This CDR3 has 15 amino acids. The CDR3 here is CASSHSGTPGGTQYF. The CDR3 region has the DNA TGTGCCAGCAGCCATTCGGGAACCCCAGGGGGTACGCAGTATTTT.

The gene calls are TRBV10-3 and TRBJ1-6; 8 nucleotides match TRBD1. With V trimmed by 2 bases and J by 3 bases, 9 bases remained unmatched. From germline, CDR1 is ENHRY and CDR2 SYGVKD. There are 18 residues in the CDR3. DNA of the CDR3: TGTGCCATCAGTGAGAGAGATATTGGACAGGGCTATAATTCACCCCTCCACTTT. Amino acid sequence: CAISERDIGQGYNSPLHF.

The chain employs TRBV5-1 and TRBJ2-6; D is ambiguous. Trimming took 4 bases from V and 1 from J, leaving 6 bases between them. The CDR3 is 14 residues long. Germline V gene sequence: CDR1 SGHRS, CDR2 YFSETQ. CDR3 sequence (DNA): TGCGCCAGCAGCGACAATTCTGGGGCCAACGTCCTGACTTTC. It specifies CASSDNSGANVLTF.

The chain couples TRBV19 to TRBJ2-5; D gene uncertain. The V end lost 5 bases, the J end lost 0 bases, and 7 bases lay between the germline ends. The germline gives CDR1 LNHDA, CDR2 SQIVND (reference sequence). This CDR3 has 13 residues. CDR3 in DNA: TGTGCCAGTAGTGCGGAAGACCAAGAGACCCAGTACTTC. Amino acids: CASSAEDQETQYF. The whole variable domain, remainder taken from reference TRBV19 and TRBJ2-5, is DGGITQSPKYLFRKEGQNVTLSCEQNLNHDAMYWYRQDPGQGLRLIYYSQIVNDFQKGDIAEGYSVSREKKESFPLTVTSAQKNPTAFYLCASSAEDQETQYFGPGTRLLVL.

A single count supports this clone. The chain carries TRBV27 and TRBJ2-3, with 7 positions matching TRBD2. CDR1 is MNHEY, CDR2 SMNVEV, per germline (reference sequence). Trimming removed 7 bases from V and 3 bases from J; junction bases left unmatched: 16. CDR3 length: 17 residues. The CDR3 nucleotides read TGTGCCAGCAACGACTACAGCGGGGCAGGTGGGACAGATACGCAGTATTTT. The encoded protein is CASNDYSGAGGTDTQYF.

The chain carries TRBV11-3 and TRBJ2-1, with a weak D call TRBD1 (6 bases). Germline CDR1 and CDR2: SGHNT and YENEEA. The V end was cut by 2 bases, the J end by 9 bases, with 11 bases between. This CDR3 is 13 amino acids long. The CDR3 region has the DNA TGTGCCAGCAGCTTAAACAGGGTGGGTGAGCAGTTCTTC. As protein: CASSLNRVGEQFF.

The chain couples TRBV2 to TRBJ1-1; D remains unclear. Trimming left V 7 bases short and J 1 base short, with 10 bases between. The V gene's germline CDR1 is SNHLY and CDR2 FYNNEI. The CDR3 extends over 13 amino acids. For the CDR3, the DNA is TGTGCCAGCAAGGGAGACACGAACACTGAAGCTTTCTTT. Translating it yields CASKGDTNTEAFF.

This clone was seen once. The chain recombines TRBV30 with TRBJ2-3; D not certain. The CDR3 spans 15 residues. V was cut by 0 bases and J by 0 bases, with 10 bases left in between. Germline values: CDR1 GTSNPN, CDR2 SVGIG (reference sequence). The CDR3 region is CAWSVGTASTDTQYF. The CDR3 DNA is TGTGCCTGGAGTGTTGGTACAGCTAGCACAGATACGCAGTATTTT. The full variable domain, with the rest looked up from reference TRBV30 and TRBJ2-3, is SQTIHQWPATLVQPVGSPLSLECTVEGTSNPNLYWYRQAAGRGLQLLFYSVGIGQISSEVPQNLSASRPQDRQFILSSKKLLLSDSGFYLCAWSVGTASTDTQYFGPGTRLTVL.

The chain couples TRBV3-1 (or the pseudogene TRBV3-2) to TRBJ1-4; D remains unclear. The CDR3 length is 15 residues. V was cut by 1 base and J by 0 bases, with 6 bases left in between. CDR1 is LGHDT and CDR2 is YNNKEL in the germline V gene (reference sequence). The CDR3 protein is CASSQVLATNEKLFF. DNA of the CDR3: TGTGCCAGCAGCCAAGTACTTGCAACTAATGAAAAACTGTTTTTT.

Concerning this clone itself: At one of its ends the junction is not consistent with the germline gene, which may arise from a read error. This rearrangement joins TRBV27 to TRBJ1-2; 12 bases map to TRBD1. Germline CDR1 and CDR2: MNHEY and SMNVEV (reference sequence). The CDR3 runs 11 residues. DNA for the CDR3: TGTGCCAGCAGGGGGACAGGGGGCGCTTCTTTC. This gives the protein CASRGTGGASF.

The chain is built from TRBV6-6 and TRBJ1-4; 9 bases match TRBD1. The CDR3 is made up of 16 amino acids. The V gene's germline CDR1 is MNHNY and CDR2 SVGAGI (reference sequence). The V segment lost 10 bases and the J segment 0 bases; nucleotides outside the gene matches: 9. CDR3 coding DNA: TGTGCCACCCGGACAGGGGTGGGCCCAACTAATGAAAAACTGTTTTTT. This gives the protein CATRTGVGPTNEKLFF.

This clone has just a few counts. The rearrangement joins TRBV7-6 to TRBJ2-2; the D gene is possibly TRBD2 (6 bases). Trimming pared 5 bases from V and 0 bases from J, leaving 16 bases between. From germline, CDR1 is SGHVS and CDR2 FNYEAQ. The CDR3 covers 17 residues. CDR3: CASSPNGRGSNTGELFF. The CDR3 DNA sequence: TGTGCCAGCAGCCCCAATGGGCGGGGATCGAACACCGGGGAGCTGTTTTTT. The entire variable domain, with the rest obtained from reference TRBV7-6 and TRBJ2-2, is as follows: GAGVSQSPRYKVTKRGQDVALRCDPISGHVSLYWYRQALGQGPEFLTYFNYEAQQDKSGLPNDRFSAERPEGSISTLTIQRTEQRDSAMYRCASSPNGRGSNTGELFFGEGSRLTVL.

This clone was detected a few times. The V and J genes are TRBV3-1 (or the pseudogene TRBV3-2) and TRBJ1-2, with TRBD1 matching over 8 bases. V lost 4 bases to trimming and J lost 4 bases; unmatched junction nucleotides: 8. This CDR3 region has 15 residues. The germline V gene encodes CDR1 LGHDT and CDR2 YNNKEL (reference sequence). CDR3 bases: TGTGCCAGCAGCCGGGACTGGACAGGGCTCTATGGCTACACCTTC. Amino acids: CASSRDWTGLYGYTF.

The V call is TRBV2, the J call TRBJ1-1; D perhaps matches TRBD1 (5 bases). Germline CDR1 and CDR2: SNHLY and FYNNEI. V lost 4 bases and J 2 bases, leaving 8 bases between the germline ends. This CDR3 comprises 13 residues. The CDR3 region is CASSGGGNTEAFF. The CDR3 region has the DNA TGTGCCAGCAGTGGGGGGGGAAACACTGAAGCTTTCTTT.

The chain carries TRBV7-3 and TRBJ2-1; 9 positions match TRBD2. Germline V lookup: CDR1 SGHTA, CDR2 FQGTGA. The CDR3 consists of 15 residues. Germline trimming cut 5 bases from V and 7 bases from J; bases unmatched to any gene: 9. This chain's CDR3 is CASSISSGGMNEQFF. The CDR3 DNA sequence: TGTGCCAGCAGCATTAGTAGCGGGGGAATGAATGAGCAGTTCTTC.

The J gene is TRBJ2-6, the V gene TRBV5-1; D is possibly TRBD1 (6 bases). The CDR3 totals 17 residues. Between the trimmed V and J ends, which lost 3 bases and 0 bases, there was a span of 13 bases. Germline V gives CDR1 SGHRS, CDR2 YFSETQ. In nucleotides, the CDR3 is TGCGCCAGCAGCTCCCCCGGGACAAGCTCTGGGGCCAACGTCCTGACTTTC. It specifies CASSSPGTSSGANVLTF.

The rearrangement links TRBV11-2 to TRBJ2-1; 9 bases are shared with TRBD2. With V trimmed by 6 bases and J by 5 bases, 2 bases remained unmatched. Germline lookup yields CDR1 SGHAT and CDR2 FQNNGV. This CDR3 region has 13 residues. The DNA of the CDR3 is TGTGCCAGCAGGAGACTAGCGGACAATGAGCAGTTCTTC. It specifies CASRRLADNEQFF.

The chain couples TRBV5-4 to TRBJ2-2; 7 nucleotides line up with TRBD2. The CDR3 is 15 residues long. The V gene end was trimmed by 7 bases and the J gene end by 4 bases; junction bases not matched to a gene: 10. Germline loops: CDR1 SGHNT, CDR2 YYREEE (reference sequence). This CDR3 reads CASLPGGTTTGELFF. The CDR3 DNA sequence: TGTGCCAGCCTACCCGGGGGGACCACCACCGGGGAGCTGTTTTTT.

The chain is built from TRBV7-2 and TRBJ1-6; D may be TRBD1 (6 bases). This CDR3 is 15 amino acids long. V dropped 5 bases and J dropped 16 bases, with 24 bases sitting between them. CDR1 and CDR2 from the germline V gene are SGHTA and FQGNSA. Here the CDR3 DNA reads TGTGCCAGCAGCCCCACGTTTTTTAGACCGGGACAACTCCACTTT. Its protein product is CASSPTFFRPGQLHF.

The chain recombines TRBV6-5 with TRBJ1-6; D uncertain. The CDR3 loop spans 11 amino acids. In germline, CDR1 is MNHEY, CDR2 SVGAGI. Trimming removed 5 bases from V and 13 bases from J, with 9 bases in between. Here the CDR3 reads CASSPPGPLHF. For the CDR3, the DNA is TGTGCCAGCAGTCCCCCGGGGCCCCTCCACTTT.